This TCR beta chain was retrieved from a study of cytomegalovirus exposure and HLA in healthy donors. Losses at the gene ends were 2 bases for V and 4 bases for J; bases not matched to a gene: 13. The CDR3 is made up of 18 amino acids. CDR1 SGHRS and CDR2 YFSETQ come from the germline V gene. The primer mix had 60 Vbeta and 13 Jbeta primers. TCRdb keeps only in-frame clones here, not all; method: immunoSEQ multiplex PCR. This table holds about 110,000 clones, roughly three quarters found once. The chain has TRBV5-1 and TRBJ2-4; TRBD1 matches 9 bases. The sequence was collected from a man younger than 45 in good health and CMV-seropositive. The specimen sequenced was PBMCs. CDR3 bases: TGCGCCAGCAGCTTACGTTCCGGGACAGGGACTTTTAAAAACATTCAGTACTTC. It specifies CASSLRSGTGTFKNIQYF.